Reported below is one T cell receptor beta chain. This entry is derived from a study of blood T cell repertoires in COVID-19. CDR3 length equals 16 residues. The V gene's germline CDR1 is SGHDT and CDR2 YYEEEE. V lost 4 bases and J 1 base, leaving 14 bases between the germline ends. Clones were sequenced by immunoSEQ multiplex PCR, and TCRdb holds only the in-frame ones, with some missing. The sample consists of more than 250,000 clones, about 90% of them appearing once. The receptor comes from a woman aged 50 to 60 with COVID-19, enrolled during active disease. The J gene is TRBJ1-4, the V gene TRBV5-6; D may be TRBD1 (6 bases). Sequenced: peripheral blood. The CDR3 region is CASSLQGKGTNEKLFF. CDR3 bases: TGTGCCAGCAGCCTGCAGGGGAAGGGAACTAATGAAAAACTGTTTTTT.